The present entry profiles one TCR beta chain with its context. Its antigen is still unknown. Compared with germline, one end of the junction differs, possibly owing to a read error. This entry is derived from a study of molecular identifiers for immune sequencing clone quantification. General study results and limits: For effector cells, clones above 20 RNA copies held over 98% of molecules; for naive cells, under 1%.

The naive CD8 libraries originated from between roughly 18,000 and 1,000,000 sorted cells and drew on 10%, 30% or 50% RNA. The CDR3 consists of 11 residues. TCRdb re-derived calls from the PCR reads in MiXCR, one entry per CDR3 protein. The sample shows some 680,000 distinct CDR3 sequences, roughly 23% of them seen only once. The sequencing input was naive CD8+ T cells from blood, with Jurkat cell RNA spiked in. The subset: FACS-sorted CD8+CD4-CCR7+CD45RA+ naive T cells. V usage is TRBV12-3 or TRBV12-4 and J usage is TRBJ2-2; D is unresolved. The sequence came from a human donor in good health. Some libraries in this study had Jurkat cell RNA spiked in. The CDR3 here is CASGLPGELFF. As DNA, the CDR3 is TGTGCCAGCGGTTTGCCCGGGGAGCTGTTTTTT.